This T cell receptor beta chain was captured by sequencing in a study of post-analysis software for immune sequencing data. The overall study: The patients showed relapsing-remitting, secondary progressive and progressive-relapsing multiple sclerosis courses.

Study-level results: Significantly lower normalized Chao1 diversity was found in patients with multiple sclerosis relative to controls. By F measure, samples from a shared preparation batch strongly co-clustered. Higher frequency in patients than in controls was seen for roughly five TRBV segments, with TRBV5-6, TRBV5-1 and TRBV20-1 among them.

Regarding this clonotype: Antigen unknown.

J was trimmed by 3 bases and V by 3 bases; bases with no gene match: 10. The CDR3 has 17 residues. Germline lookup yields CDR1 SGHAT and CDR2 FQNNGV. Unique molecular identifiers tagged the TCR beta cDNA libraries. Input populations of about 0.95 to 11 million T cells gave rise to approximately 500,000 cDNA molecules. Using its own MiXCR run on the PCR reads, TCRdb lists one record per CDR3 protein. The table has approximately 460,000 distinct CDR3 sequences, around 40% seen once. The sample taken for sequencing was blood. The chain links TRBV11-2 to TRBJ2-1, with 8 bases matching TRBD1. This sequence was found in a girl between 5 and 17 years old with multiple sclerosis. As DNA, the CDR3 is TGTGCCAGCAGCTTTGGTGTGTTTGGACAGGGCTACAATGAGCAGTTCTTC. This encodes CASSFGVFGQGYNEQFF.